The 13 T cell receptor beta chains presented below share a single source sample, sequenced in a study of blood T cell repertoires in COVID-19. Sequenced by immunoSEQ multiplex PCR; TCRdb stores in-frame clones only, minus some. Of fewer than 25,000 clones in the sample, roughly 91% are singletons; the top ten hold around 2.9%. The sample consisted of peripheral blood. These receptor sequences come from a man between 65 and 79 years old with acute or convalescent COVID-19.

The V call is TRBV2, the J call TRBJ1-6; D call uncertain. CDR3 length equals 14 residues. Trimming pared 5 bases from V and 6 bases from J, leaving 11 bases between. Germline CDR1 is SNHLY and CDR2 is FYNNEI. In DNA, the CDR3 is TGTGCCAGCAGTAATACGGGTTTTAATTCACCCCTCCACTTT. Its protein product is CASSNTGFNSPLHF. The whole variable domain, remainder taken from reference TRBV2 and TRBJ1-6, is EPEVTQTPSHQVTQMGQEVILRCVPISNHLYFYWYRQILGQKVEFLVSFYNNEISEKSEIFDDQFSVERPDGSNFTLKIRSTKLEDSAMYFCASSNTGFNSPLHFGNGTRLTVT.

In this sample, this clone turned up once. CDR3 in amino acids: CASSVEGLAGGEQYF. As DNA, the CDR3 is TGTGCCAGCAGCGTAGAGGGGCTAGCGGGGGGCGAGCAGTACTTC. The V and J genes are TRBV9 and TRBJ2-7; 11 nucleotides align to TRBD2. This CDR3 contains 15 residues. The junction had 5 bases not matched to a gene; V was cut back by 0 bases and J by 6 bases. Germline CDR1 SGDLS, CDR2 YYNGEE. Looking up the rest from reference TRBV9 and TRBJ2-7 gives the full variable domain: DSGVTQTPKHLITATGQRVTLRCSPRSGDLSVYWYQQSLDQGLQFLIQYYNGEERAKGNILERFSAQQFPDLHSELNLSSLELGDSALYFCASSVEGLAGGEQYFGPGTRLTVT.

The rearrangement joins TRBV5-8 to TRBJ1-1; D perhaps matches TRBD1 (6 bases). Germline V gene data show CDR1 as SGHTS and CDR2 as YDEGEE. The CDR3 loop spans 17 amino acids. V shed 4 bases and J shed 1 base, with 20 bases lying between them. CDR3 loop: CASSRDIFWQPNTEAFF. The CDR3 bases are TGTGCCAGCAGCCGGGACATCTTCTGGCAACCGAACACTGAAGCTTTCTTT.

The chain is built from TRBV9 and TRBJ2-1; D is possibly TRBD1 (7 bases). This CDR3 comprises 12 residues. Germline assignment: CDR1 SGDLS and CDR2 YYNGEE. Trimming removed 4 bases from V and 7 bases from J, with 9 bases in between. CDR3 residues: CASSPGGNEQFF. As DNA, the CDR3 is TGTGCCAGCAGCCCAGGGGGGAATGAGCAGTTCTTC.

The J gene is TRBJ2-7, the V gene TRBV2; TRBD1 agrees at 9 bases. Germline assignment: CDR1 SNHLY and CDR2 FYNNEI. The CDR3 contains 12 residues. With 6 bases clipped from V and 6 bases from J, the junction kept 3 bases outside the gene matches. The CDR3 DNA reads TGTGCCAGCAGGAAGGACAGGGGCGAGCAGTACTTC. It yields the protein CASRKDRGEQYF.

The chain combines TRBV29-1 with TRBJ2-2, with 7 positions matching TRBD1. Germline lookup yields CDR1 SQVTM and CDR2 ANQGSEA. The CDR3 covers 16 residues. With 3 bases clipped from V and 1 base from J, the junction kept 8 bases outside the gene matches. For the CDR3, the DNA is TGCAGCGTTGAGCGTAAGGGGGCGGAGAACACCGGGGAGCTGTTTTTT. This translates into CSVERKGAENTGELFF.

The rearrangement joins TRBV7-6 to TRBJ2-1, with 9 positions matching TRBD2. J lost 0 bases, V lost 5 bases, and 11 bases had no gene match. Germline CDR1 reads SGHVS; CDR2 reads FNYEAQ. The CDR3 has 18 residues. This CDR3 reads CASSPGSSGGSSYNEQFF. DNA for the CDR3: TGTGCCAGCAGCCCTGGTAGCAGCGGGGGGAGCTCCTACAATGAGCAGTTCTTC.

The chain couples TRBV27 to TRBJ2-7; 10 bases line up with TRBD2. The CDR3 is 16 residues long. The germline CDR1 and CDR2 sequences are MNHEY and SMNVEV (reference sequence). J was trimmed by 1 base and V by 5 bases; bases with no gene match: 8. The DNA for the CDR3 is TGTGCCAGCAGTCTAGGCGCTAGCGGGGGATCCTACGAGCAGTACTTC. This translates into CASSLGASGGSYEQYF.

The chain recombines TRBV5-6 with TRBJ1-6; 8 bases fit TRBD1. The CDR3 totals 15 residues. Germline V gives CDR1 SGHDT, CDR2 YYEEEE. V lost 5 bases and J lost 14; bases outside the gene matches: 15. The CDR3 loop reads CASSYRDRTLGSLHF. The CDR3 DNA reads as TGTGCCAGCAGTTACCGGGACAGGACCCTAGGGTCCCTCCACTTT.

The chain uses TRBV24-1 and TRBJ1-2; D is unresolved. From germline, CDR1 is KGHDR and CDR2 SFDVKD. The CDR3 length is 12 residues. V lost 3 bases and J lost 2, with 3 bases in between. The CDR3 nucleotides read TGTGCCACCAGTGATAGCAACTATGGCTACACCTTC. It yields the protein CATSDSNYGYTF.

The rearrangement uses TRBV5-1 and TRBJ2-3; D is unresolved. V was clipped by 5 bases and J by 0 bases, with 7 bases between them. Germline CDR1 reads SGHRS; CDR2 reads YFSETQ. The CDR3 consists of 13 residues. CDR3 in DNA: TGCGCCAGCAGATCTACTAGCACAGATACGCAGTATTTT. Its translation is CASRSTSTDTQYF.

The chain recombines TRBV12-2 with TRBJ2-6; TRBD1, the table's D call, lacks a check against the DNA. TRBV12-2 is noted as a pseudogene. The CDR3 runs 24 residues. The CDR3 loop reads CASRTGQGEPFHPETSSGANVLTF. In DNA form, the CDR3 reads TGTGCAAGTCGCACAGGACAGGGAGAACCTTTTCATCCCGAAACCAGCTCTGGGGCCAACGTCCTGACTTTC.

The rearrangement joins TRBV6-2 or TRBV6-3 to TRBJ2-5, with TRBD2 matching 14 bases. Germline V gene lookup returns CDR1 MNHEY and CDR2 SVGEGT. The junction had 7 bases not matched to a gene; V was cut back by 6 bases and J by 4 bases. The CDR3 runs 16 residues. The CDR3 here is CASSLRLAGGRETQYF. As DNA, the CDR3 is TGTGCCAGCAGCCTCAGACTAGCGGGGGGGAGAGAGACCCAGTACTTC.